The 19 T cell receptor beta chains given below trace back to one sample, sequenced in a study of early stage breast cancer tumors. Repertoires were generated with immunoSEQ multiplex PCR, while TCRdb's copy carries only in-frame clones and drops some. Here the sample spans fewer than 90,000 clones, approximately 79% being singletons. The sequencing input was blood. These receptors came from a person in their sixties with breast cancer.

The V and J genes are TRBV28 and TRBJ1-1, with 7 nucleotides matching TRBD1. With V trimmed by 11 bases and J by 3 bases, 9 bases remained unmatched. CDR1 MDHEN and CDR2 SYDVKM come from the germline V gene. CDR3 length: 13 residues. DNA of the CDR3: TGTGCCGTAAGGGGGCGGGGGTACACTGAAGCTTTCTTT. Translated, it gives CAVRGRGYTEAFF.

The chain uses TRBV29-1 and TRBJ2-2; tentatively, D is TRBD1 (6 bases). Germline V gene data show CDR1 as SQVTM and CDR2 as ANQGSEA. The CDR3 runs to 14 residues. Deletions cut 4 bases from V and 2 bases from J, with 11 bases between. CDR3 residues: CSVGAGANTGELFF. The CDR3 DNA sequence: TGCAGCGTTGGGGCAGGGGCTAACACCGGGGAGCTGTTTTTT.

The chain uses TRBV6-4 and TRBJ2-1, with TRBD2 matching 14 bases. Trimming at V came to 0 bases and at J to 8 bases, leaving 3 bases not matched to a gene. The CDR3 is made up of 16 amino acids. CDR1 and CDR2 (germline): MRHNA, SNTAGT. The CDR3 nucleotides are TGTGCCAGCAGTGACTCAGGGACTAGCGGGAGCTATGAGCAGTTCTTC. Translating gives CASSDSGTSGSYEQFF.

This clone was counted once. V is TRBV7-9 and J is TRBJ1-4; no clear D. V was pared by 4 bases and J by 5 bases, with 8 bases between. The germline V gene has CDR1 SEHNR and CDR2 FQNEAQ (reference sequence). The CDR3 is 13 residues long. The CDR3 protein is CASSSRVNEKLFF. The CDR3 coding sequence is TGTGCCAGCAGCTCCCGCGTCAATGAAAAACTGTTTTTT.

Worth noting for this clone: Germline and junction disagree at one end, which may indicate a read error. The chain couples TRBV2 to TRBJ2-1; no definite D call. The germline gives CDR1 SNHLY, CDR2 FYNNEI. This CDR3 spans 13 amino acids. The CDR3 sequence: CASSVDSHNEQFF. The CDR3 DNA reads TGTGCCAGCAGTGTAGACTCCCACAATGAGCAGTTCTTC.

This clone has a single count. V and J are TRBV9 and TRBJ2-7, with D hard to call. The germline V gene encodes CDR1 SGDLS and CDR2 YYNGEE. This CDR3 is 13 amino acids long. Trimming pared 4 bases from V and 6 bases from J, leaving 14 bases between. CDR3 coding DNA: TGTGCCAGCAGCCCACGAAGAAGGTTCGAGCAGTACTTC. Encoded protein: CASSPRRRFEQYF.

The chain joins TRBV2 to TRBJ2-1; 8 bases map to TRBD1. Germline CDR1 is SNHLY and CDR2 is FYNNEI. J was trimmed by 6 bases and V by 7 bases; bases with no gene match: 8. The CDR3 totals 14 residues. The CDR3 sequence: CASTRDRSRNEQFF. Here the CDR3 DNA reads TGTGCCAGCACCCGGGACAGGTCTCGCAATGAGCAGTTCTTC. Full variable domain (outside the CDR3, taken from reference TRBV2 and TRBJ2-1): EPEVTQTPSHQVTQMGQEVILRCVPISNHLYFYWYRQILGQKVEFLVSFYNNEISEKSEIFDDQFSVERPDGSNFTLKIRSTKLEDSAMYFCASTRDRSRNEQFFGPGTRLTVL.

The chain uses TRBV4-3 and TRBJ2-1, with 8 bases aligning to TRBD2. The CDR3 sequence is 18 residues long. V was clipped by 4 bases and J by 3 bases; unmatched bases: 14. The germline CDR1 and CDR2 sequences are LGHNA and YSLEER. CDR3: CASSLYGGSGSNYNEQFF. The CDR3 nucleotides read TGCGCCAGCAGCCTATACGGAGGGAGCGGGAGTAACTACAATGAGCAGTTCTTC.

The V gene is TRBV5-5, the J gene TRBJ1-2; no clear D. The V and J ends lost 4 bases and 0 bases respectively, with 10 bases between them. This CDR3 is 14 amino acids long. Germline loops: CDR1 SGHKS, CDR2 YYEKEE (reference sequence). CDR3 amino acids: CASSPLTTNYGYTF. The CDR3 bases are TGTGCCAGCAGCCCTTTAACTACTAACTATGGCTACACCTTC.

The CDR3 sequence: CASSLGPVGTDTQYF. The CDR3 DNA sequence: TGTGCCAGCAGCTTAGGGCCCGTTGGCACAGATACGCAGTATTTT. The gene calls are TRBV11-2 and TRBJ2-3; D is undetermined. This CDR3 spans 15 amino acids. The germline gives CDR1 SGHAT, CDR2 FQNNGV. V was trimmed by 1 base and J by 1 base, leaving 9 bases between them.

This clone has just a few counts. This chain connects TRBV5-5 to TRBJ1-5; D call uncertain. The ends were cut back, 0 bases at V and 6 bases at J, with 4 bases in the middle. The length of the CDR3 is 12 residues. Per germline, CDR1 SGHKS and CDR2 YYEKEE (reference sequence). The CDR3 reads CASSLEGQPQHF. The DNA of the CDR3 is TGTGCCAGCAGCTTGGAAGGTCAGCCCCAGCATTTT.

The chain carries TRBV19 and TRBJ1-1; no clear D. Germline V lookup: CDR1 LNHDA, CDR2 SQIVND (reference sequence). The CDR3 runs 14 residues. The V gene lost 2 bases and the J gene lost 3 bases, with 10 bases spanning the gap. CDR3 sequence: CASSISTRHTEAFF. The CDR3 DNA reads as TGTGCCAGTAGTATATCAACCCGGCACACTGAAGCTTTCTTT.

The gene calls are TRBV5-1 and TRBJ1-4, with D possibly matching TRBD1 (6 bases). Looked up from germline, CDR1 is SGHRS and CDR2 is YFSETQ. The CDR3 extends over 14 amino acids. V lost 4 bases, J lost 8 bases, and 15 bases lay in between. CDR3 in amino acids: CASSPGTIGEKLFF. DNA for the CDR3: TGCGCCAGCAGCCCCGGGACAATCGGGGAAAAACTGTTTTTT.

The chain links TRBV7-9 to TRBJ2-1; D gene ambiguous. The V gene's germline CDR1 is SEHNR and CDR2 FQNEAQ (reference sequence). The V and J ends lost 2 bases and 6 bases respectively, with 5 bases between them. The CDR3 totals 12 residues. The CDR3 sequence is CASSLSINEQFF. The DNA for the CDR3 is TGTGCCAGCAGCTTATCCATCAATGAGCAGTTCTTC.

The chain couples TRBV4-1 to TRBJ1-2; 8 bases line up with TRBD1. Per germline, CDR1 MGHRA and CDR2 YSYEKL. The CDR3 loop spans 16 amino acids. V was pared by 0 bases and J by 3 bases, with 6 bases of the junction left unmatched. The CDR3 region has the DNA TGCGCCAGCAGCCAAGAATCAGGGGGCGCCGACTATGGCTACACCTTC. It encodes CASSQESGGADYGYTF.

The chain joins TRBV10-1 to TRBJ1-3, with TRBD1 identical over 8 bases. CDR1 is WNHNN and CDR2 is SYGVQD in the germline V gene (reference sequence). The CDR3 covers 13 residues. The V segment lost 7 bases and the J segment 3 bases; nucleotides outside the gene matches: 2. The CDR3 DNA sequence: TGCGCCAGCACCGGACAGGGTGGAAACACCATATATTTT. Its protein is CASTGQGGNTIYF.

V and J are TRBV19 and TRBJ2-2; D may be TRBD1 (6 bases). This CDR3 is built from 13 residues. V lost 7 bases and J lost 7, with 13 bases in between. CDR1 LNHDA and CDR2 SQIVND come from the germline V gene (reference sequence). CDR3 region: CASTVVGGGELFF. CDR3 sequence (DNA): TGTGCCAGTACCGTCGTAGGGGGCGGGGAGCTGTTTTTT.

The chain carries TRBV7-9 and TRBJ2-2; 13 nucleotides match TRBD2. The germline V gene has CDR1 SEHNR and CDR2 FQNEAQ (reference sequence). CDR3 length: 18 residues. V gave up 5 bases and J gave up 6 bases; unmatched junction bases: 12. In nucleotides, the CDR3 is TGTGCCAGCAGCGTACCTCAACTAGCGGGGGGGCTCGCCGGGGAGCTGTTTTTT. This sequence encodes CASSVPQLAGGLAGELFF.

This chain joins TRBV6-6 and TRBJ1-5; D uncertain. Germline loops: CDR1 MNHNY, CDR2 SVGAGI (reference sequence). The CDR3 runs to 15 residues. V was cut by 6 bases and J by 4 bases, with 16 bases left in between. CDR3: CASSDLGRPNQPQHF. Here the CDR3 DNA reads TGTGCCAGCAGCGATCTTGGACGGCCAAATCAGCCCCAGCATTTT.